Shown below are 29 T cell receptor beta chains from a single sample sequenced in a study of T cells after yellow fever vaccination. One entry per CDR3 protein, called by TCRdb with MiXCR from the 5' RACE reads. The sample carries over 110,000 distinct CDR3 sequences, 7.7% recorded once. Source: CD4+ T cells sorted from PBMCs, taken 5 days after the yellow fever booster vaccination. Receptor source: a man aged 30 to 39 who received the YFV17D yellow fever vaccine.

This clonotype has ten or more counts. This sequence joins TRBV20-1 and TRBJ2-3, with 9 bases matching TRBD1. Germline values: CDR1 DFQATT, CDR2 SNEGSKA (reference sequence). After removal of 6 bases from V and 6 bases from J, the junction contained 10 bases not matched to a gene. The CDR3 length is 14 residues. The CDR3 coding sequence is TGCAGTGCGGCCGGGACAGGGAGGATGGATACGCAGTATTTT. Amino acid sequence: CSAAGTGRMDTQYF.

This clonotype has a count of ten or more. This chain links TRBV5-1 with TRBJ2-7; possible D gene TRBD2, 6 bases. Trimming took off 0 bases at V and 6 bases at J, with 13 bases between the two ends. The germline CDR1 and CDR2 sequences are SGHRS and YFSETQ. The CDR3 consists of 14 residues. CDR3 in amino acids: CASSLAGSSFEQYF. The CDR3 nucleotides are TGCGCCAGCAGCTTGGCCGGGAGCAGTTTCGAGCAGTACTTC.

The table lists this clonotype with many counts. DNA for the CDR3: TGCAGCGTTTTAGAGAGCTCCTACGAGCAGTACTTC. It translates to CSVLESSYEQYF. The chain links TRBV29-1 to TRBJ2-7, with D unresolved. Germline V gene sequence: CDR1 SQVTM, CDR2 ANQGSEA. The CDR3 consists of 12 residues. V was trimmed by 5 bases and J by 0 bases, leaving 8 bases between them.

This clonotype has at least ten counts. This rearrangement joins TRBV5-1 to TRBJ2-5, with 13 positions matching TRBD2. With 3 bases clipped from V and 5 bases from J, the junction kept 4 bases outside the gene matches. This CDR3 has 15 amino acids. Per the germline V gene, CDR1 is SGHRS and CDR2 is YFSETQ. CDR3: CASSWTSGGEETQYF. DNA of the CDR3: TGCGCCAGCAGCTGGACTAGCGGGGGTGAGGAGACCCAGTACTTC.

This clonotype was seen ten or more times. This rearrangement joins TRBV7-9 to TRBJ2-1, with a possible D match to TRBD1 (6 bases). The CDR3 runs to 14 residues. The V gene's germline CDR1 is SEHNR and CDR2 FQNEAQ (reference sequence). V lost 8 bases to trimming and J lost 0 bases, with 11 bases between them. The chain's CDR3 is CASRDTNSYNEQFF. In DNA form, the CDR3 reads TGTGCCAGCCGGGACACAAACTCCTACAATGAGCAGTTCTTC.

As concerns this clonotype: This may be a read error: a much more frequent sequence differs by one nucleotide. The rearrangement uses TRBV28 and TRBJ2-1, with D maybe TRBD1 (5 bases). The CDR3 is 13 residues long. Trimming cost V 11 bases and J 1 base, with 12 bases left between them. The germline CDR1 and CDR2 sequences are MDHEN and SYDVKM. In nucleotides, the CDR3 is TGTGCCGCACAGGCGTCGTCCTACAATGAGCAGTTCTTC. This encodes CAAQASSYNEQFF.

This clonotype showed up many times. The J gene is TRBJ2-3, the V gene TRBV10-3; TRBD1 matches 7 bases. The trim removed 4 bases at V and 2 bases at J, leaving 3 bases unmatched. The CDR3 spans 14 residues. The germline gives CDR1 ENHRY, CDR2 SYGVKD. Here the CDR3 DNA reads TGTGCCATCAGTGGACAGGGCGACACAGATACGCAGTATTTT. Translated, it gives CAISGQGDTDTQYF.

This clonotype was counted at least ten times. The J gene is TRBJ2-3, the V gene TRBV20-1; D is undetermined. The CDR3 loop spans 11 amino acids. Germline loops: CDR1 DFQATT, CDR2 SNEGSKA (reference sequence). Trimming left V 4 bases short and J 8 bases short, with 10 bases between. The CDR3 DNA sequence: TGCAGTGCTACCCCCCAGTCTACGCAGTATTTT. Encoded protein: CSATPQSTQYF.

In this sample, this clonotype turned up many times. V is TRBV27 and J is TRBJ1-4; weak D call: TRBD1 (6 bases). The V gene lost 5 bases and the J gene lost 8 bases, with 15 bases spanning the gap. Germline assignment: CDR1 MNHEY and CDR2 SMNVEV (reference sequence). The CDR3 totals 14 residues. As DNA, the CDR3 is TGTGCCAGCAGTCGAGACAGGAGGAACGAAAAACTGTTTTTT. Translation gives CASSRDRRNEKLFF.

This clonotype was seen repeatedly, ten times or more. The genes are TRBV20-1 and TRBJ2-7; the D gene is possibly TRBD1 (5 bases). The length of the CDR3 is 13 residues. V lost 6 bases and J lost 2, with 14 bases in between. Germline V gene sequence: CDR1 DFQATT, CDR2 SNEGSKA (reference sequence). In DNA form, the CDR3 reads TGCAGTGCCGCACCGGACACAACCTACGAGCAGTACTTC. Its translation is CSAAPDTTYEQYF.

This clonotype was observed many times. The genes are TRBV28 and TRBJ2-7, with 7 bases lining up with TRBD1. Trimming took 4 bases from V and 2 from J; bases not matched to a gene: 8. The CDR3 contains 15 residues. CDR1 MDHEN and CDR2 SYDVKM come from the germline V gene. The CDR3 nucleotides are TGTGCCAGCAGTTCCAGGGACAGCCGAGCCTACGAGCAGTACTTC. Amino acids: CASSSRDSRAYEQYF.

This clonotype was picked up a small number of times. V and J are TRBV18 and TRBJ2-3; D not certain. The CDR3 sequence is 13 residues long. V dropped 3 bases and J dropped 4 bases, with 8 bases sitting between them. From germline, CDR1 is KGHSH and CDR2 LQKENI. CDR3 amino acids: CASSPGFADTQYF. CDR3 bases: TGTGCCAGCTCACCCGGCTTCGCAGATACGCAGTATTTT.

This clonotype was found many times. The chain has TRBV7-2 and TRBJ2-5, with 7 nucleotides matching TRBD2. The V gene end was trimmed by 4 bases and the J gene end by 5 bases; junction bases not matched to a gene: 7. CDR1 is SGHTA, CDR2 FQGNSA, per germline. The CDR3 consists of 14 residues. CDR3 nucleotide sequence: TGTGCCAGCAGCTCAGTCGCGGGAGTGGAGACCCAGTACTTC. Protein: CASSSVAGVETQYF.

In its sample, this clonotype was seen many times. The V gene is TRBV6-2 or TRBV6-3, the J gene TRBJ2-2; 7 positions match TRBD1. Germline V gives CDR1 MNHEY, CDR2 SVGEGT. The V and J ends lost 10 bases and 3 bases, in that order; junction bases with no gene match: 14. The CDR3 is made up of 16 amino acids. CDR3 amino acids: CATGQAVGSYTGELFF. Here the CDR3 DNA reads TGTGCCACTGGACAGGCCGTTGGATCTTACACCGGGGAGCTGTTTTTT.

This clonotype was counted many times. This chain connects TRBV5-1 to TRBJ2-4; no reliable D call. The V gene's germline CDR1 is SGHRS and CDR2 YFSETQ. With 0 bases removed from V and 0 bases from J, the gap between germline ends came to 4 bases. The CDR3 has 14 amino acids. The CDR3, as DNA: TGCGCCAGCAGCTTGGAGGTAGCCAAAAACATTCAGTACTTC. Its protein product is CASSLEVAKNIQYF.

This clonotype was observed at least ten times. V gene TRBV5-1 combines with J gene TRBJ2-1, with 8 bases aligning to TRBD2. Germline CDR1 and CDR2: SGHRS and YFSETQ. The V gene end was trimmed by 1 base and the J gene end by 3 bases; junction bases not matched to a gene: 12. CDR3 length: 18 amino acids. CDR3 region: CASSLSGLARGSYNEQFF. CDR3 in DNA: TGCGCCAGCAGCTTGTCCGGACTAGCTAGGGGTAGCTACAATGAGCAGTTCTTC. Together with reference TRBV5-1 and TRBJ2-1, the CDR3 gives the full variable domain: KAGVTQTPRYLIKTRGQQVTLSCSPISGHRSVSWYQQTPGQGLQFLFEYFSETQRNKGNFPGRFSGRQFSNSRSEMNVSTLELGDSALYLCASSLSGLARGSYNEQFFGPGTRLTVL.

This clonotype has just a few counts. This chain joins TRBV20-1 and TRBJ1-5; 7 nucleotides align to TRBD1. V gave up 1 base and J gave up 4 bases; unmatched junction bases: 10. The CDR3 covers 16 residues. Germline V gene data show CDR1 as DFQATT and CDR2 as SNEGSKA (reference sequence). CDR3 residues: CSARASSGGLNQPQHF. The CDR3 bases are TGCAGTGCTAGAGCATCTTCAGGGGGGCTTAATCAGCCCCAGCATTTT.

This clonotype has a handful of counts. V gene TRBV12-3 or TRBV12-4 combines with J gene TRBJ2-7; 10 nucleotides agree with TRBD2. V lost 6 bases, J lost 1 base, and 6 bases stayed unmatched. This CDR3 has 15 residues. This CDR3 is CASSSSGSHSYEQYF. DNA of the CDR3: TGTGCCAGCAGCTCTAGCGGGAGCCATTCCTACGAGCAGTACTTC.

The chain recombines TRBV29-1 with TRBJ2-1; TRBD2 matches 14 bases. V was clipped by 6 bases and J by 7 bases; unmatched bases: 11. Looked up from germline, CDR1 is SQVTM and CDR2 is ANQGSEA. The CDR3 is 16 amino acids. The CDR3 loop is CSVGGARTSGRNEQFF. The CDR3 DNA is TGCAGCGTCGGTGGGGCCAGGACTAGCGGGAGGAATGAGCAGTTCTTC.

This rearrangement joins TRBV11-2 to TRBJ2-3, with TRBD2 identical over 12 bases. This CDR3 spans 18 amino acids. Germline CDR1 and CDR2: SGHAT and FQNNGV. This chain's CDR3 is CAGSLVRLAGGGTDTQYF. In DNA form, the CDR3 reads TGTGCTGGCAGCTTAGTTAGGCTAGCGGGAGGGGGCACAGATACGCAGTATTTT. The variable domain in full, with the rest retrieved from reference TRBV11-2 and TRBJ2-3, is EAGVAQSPRYKIIEKRQSVAFWCNPISGHATLYWYQQILGQGPKLLIQFQNNGVVDDSQLPKDRFSAERLKGVDSTLKIQPAKLEDSAVYLCAGSLVRLAGGGTDTQYFGPGTRLTVL.

This clonotype was counted ten times or more. The chain uses TRBV7-9 and TRBJ1-1; the D gene is possibly TRBD1 (5 bases). Trimming took 0 bases from V and 10 from J, leaving 15 bases between them. The germline CDR1 and CDR2 sequences are SEHNR and FQNEAQ (reference sequence). CDR3 length equals 14 residues. This CDR3 reads CASSLARGAGIAFF. Here the CDR3 DNA reads TGTGCCAGCAGCTTAGCGCGAGGGGCCGGGATAGCTTTCTTT.

This clonotype has a count of ten or more. The gene calls are TRBV20-1 and TRBJ2-5; D call uncertain. V was shortened by 0 bases and J by 5 bases, with 7 bases between the two germline ends. The CDR3 extends over 12 amino acids. CDR1 is DFQATT and CDR2 is SNEGSKA in the germline V gene (reference sequence). The CDR3 DNA reads as TGCAGTGCTAGAGAAGCTGGGGAGACCCAGTACTTC. The encoded protein is CSAREAGETQYF.

This clonotype was picked up many times. CDR3 DNA sequence: TGCGCCAGCAGCCTAGCGGGGATCCAAGAGACCCAGTACTTC. Translated, it gives CASSLAGIQETQYF. V and J are TRBV5-1 and TRBJ2-5, with 9 bases lining up with TRBD2. J lost 1 base, V lost 4 bases, and 2 bases had no gene match. This CDR3 is built from 14 residues. The germline V gene has CDR1 SGHRS and CDR2 YFSETQ.

The sample holds many counts of this clonotype. The genes are TRBV29-1 and TRBJ2-3, with TRBD2 matching over 11 bases. The V gene end was trimmed by 7 bases and the J gene end by 3 bases; junction bases not matched to a gene: 9. This CDR3 region has 15 residues. Looked up from germline, CDR1 is SQVTM and CDR2 is ANQGSEA. The CDR3 coding sequence is TGCAGCGCTGGGGCGGCTAGCGGGAGGACAGATACGCAGTATTTT. Translating it yields CSAGAASGRTDTQYF.

V gene TRBV7-2 combines with J gene TRBJ2-3; 9 bases align to TRBD2. CDR3 size: 18 residues. Germline trimming cut 4 bases from V and 2 bases from J; bases unmatched to any gene: 13. The V gene's germline CDR1 is SGHTA and CDR2 FQGNSA. The CDR3 here is CASSYQKILAGNTDTQYF. DNA of the CDR3: TGTGCCAGCAGCTACCAGAAGATTCTAGCGGGGAACACAGATACGCAGTATTTT.

This clonotype was observed at least ten times. This chain joins TRBV5-1 and TRBJ2-1, with D possibly matching TRBD2 (6 bases). Germline V gene data show CDR1 as SGHRS and CDR2 as YFSETQ. CDR3 size: 15 residues. V was cut by 4 bases and J by 0 bases, with 11 bases left in between. CDR3: CASSGDFSSYNEQFF. The CDR3 DNA sequence: TGCGCCAGCAGCGGGGACTTCAGCTCCTACAATGAGCAGTTCTTC.

This clonotype showed up many times. J is TRBJ2-5 and V is TRBV29-1; D not certain. The CDR3 loop spans 11 amino acids. Looked up from germline, CDR1 is SQVTM and CDR2 is ANQGSEA. Deletions cut 4 bases from V and 5 bases from J, with 8 bases between. CDR3 protein: CSVGPQETQYF. The CDR3 nucleotides read TGCAGCGTTGGGCCACAGGAGACCCAGTACTTC.

In the case of this clonotype: Just one base apart from a much larger clone, this may be a read error. This chain links TRBV7-2 with TRBJ1-1; D uncertain. V dropped 7 bases and J dropped 1 base, with 4 bases sitting between them. CDR3 length: 11 residues. Germline CDR1 reads SGHTA; CDR2 reads FQGNSA. CDR3 nucleotides: TGTGCCAGCACCGAGAACACTGAAGCTTTCTTT. Protein sequence: CASTENTEAFF.

This clonotype was counted ten times or more. This chain connects TRBV20-1 to TRBJ2-3; 12 nucleotides align to TRBD2. Germline CDR1 reads DFQATT; CDR2 reads SNEGSKA (reference sequence). CDR3 length equals 17 residues. V lost 5 bases and J lost 4; bases outside the gene matches: 13. CDR3 bases: TGCAGTGCTCCGCCGAACCTAGCGGGAGGGTCCCCAGATACGCAGTATTTT. Amino acid sequence: CSAPPNLAGGSPDTQYF.